One and the same sample provided the 23 T cell receptor beta chains below, sequenced in a study of CD8 T cells in ankylosing spondylitis. A single record per CDR3 protein comes from TCRdb applying MiXCR to the 5' RACE reads. This table holds about 220,000 distinct CDR3 sequences, around 25% found once. The sample comprised blood, either unsorted or a sorted T cell fraction (not recorded which). The origin of the receptors is a male donor with ankylosing spondylitis or in good health (not recorded which).

The gene calls are TRBV20-1 and TRBJ2-1, with unresolved D. Trimming removed 2 bases at V and 8 bases at J, with 7 bases between. CDR1 and CDR2 (germline): DFQATT, SNEGSKA (reference sequence). The CDR3 totals 11 residues. The CDR3 coding sequence is TGCAGTGCTAGACGACTTGATGAGCAGTTCTTC. This translates into CSARRLDEQFF.

V gene TRBV20-1 combines with J gene TRBJ1-5; D not resolved. Germline lookup yields CDR1 DFQATT and CDR2 SNEGSKA (reference sequence). The V end was cut by 6 bases, the J end by 5 bases, with 11 bases between. The CDR3 spans 12 residues. This CDR3 is CSATGRDQPQHF. CDR3 coding DNA: TGCAGTGCCACGGGGAGAGATCAGCCCCAGCATTTT.

This chain uses TRBV25-1 with TRBJ2-5, with D possibly matching TRBD2 (7 bases). The CDR3 extends over 16 amino acids. Trimming stripped 5 bases from V and 5 bases from J, with 21 bases between. From germline, CDR1 is MGHDK and CDR2 SYGVNS. The CDR3 loop reads CASSRRGGGNGETQYF. The CDR3 bases are TGTGCCAGCAGTAGGAGAGGGGGAGGGAACGGGGAGACCCAGTACTTC.

At least ten counts were recorded for this clonotype. The rearrangement joins TRBV7-2 to TRBJ2-1; 10 nucleotides agree with TRBD2. The J segment lost 4 bases and the V segment lost 1 base, leaving 4 bases of the junction unmatched. Germline V gives CDR1 SGHTA, CDR2 FQGNSA. The CDR3 is 16 amino acids. CDR3 coding DNA: TGTGCCAGCAGCTTAGGTCCAGCGGGAGGGTACAATGAGCAGTTCTTC. It codes for CASSLGPAGGYNEQFF. Drawing the rest from reference TRBV7-2 and TRBJ2-1, the complete variable domain is GAGVSQSPSNKVTEKGKDVELRCDPISGHTALYWYRQSLGQGLEFLIYFQGNSAPDKSGLPSDRFSAERTGGSVSTLTIQRTQQEDSAVYLCASSLGPAGGYNEQFFGPGTRLTVL.

The sample holds many counts of this clonotype. The genes are TRBV18 and TRBJ2-1; D ambiguous. V lost 0 bases and J lost 0, with 6 bases in between. Germline V lookup: CDR1 KGHSH, CDR2 LQKENI. CDR3 length: 15 amino acids. CDR3 region: CASSPPSISYNEQFF. Written as DNA, the CDR3 is TGTGCCAGCTCACCACCTAGCATCTCCTACAATGAGCAGTTCTTC.

This clonotype was seen more than once but under ten times. The CDR3 protein is CASSSGTRSNSYNEQFF. DNA of the CDR3: TGTGCCAGCAGCTCCGGGACTAGAAGTAACTCCTACAATGAGCAGTTCTTC. This chain connects TRBV7-2 to TRBJ2-1; 8 positions match TRBD2. CDR1 SGHTA and CDR2 FQGNSA come from the germline V gene. The CDR3 has 17 residues. After removal of 4 bases from V and 0 bases from J, the junction contained 8 bases not matched to a gene.

The chain joins TRBV5-4 to TRBJ2-1; TRBD2 agrees at 10 bases. V shed 4 bases, J shed 4 bases, and the junction held 8 bases outside the gene matches. This CDR3 is 16 amino acids long. Germline CDR1 is SGHNT and CDR2 is YYREEE (reference sequence). The CDR3 nucleotides read TGTGCCAGCAGCATGACCGGGACTAGCGATTACAATGAGCAGTTCTTC. This gives the protein CASSMTGTSDYNEQFF.

This clonotype was seen at least ten times. V and J are TRBV28 and TRBJ2-1; perhaps TRBD2 as D (6 bases). This CDR3 comprises 14 residues. The V end lost 7 bases, the J end lost 2 bases, and 12 bases lay between the germline ends. Germline CDR1 and CDR2: MDHEN and SYDVKM. The CDR3 region has the DNA TGTGCCAGCATTGGGGGGTTAGCCTACAATGAGCAGTTCTTC. This sequence encodes CASIGGLAYNEQFF.

This clonotype appeared a few times. The V gene is TRBV20-1, the J gene TRBJ2-7; D perhaps matches TRBD1 (5 bases). Between the trimmed V and J ends, which lost 6 bases and 4 bases, there was a span of 13 bases. This CDR3 is built from 12 residues. Germline assignment: CDR1 DFQATT and CDR2 SNEGSKA (reference sequence). CDR3 nucleotide sequence: TGCAGTGCAGAGGACATGGCATACGAGCAGTACTTC. This codes for CSAEDMAYEQYF.

This clonotype has at least ten counts. For the CDR3, the DNA is TGTGCCAGCAGCGCCACATCCGGGACAGTCCTTGGAGAGACCCAGTACTTC. Translated, it gives CASSATSGTVLGETQYF. The chain joins TRBV9 to TRBJ2-5; 7 positions match TRBD1. CDR1 is SGDLS and CDR2 is YYNGEE in the germline V gene. The J segment lost 4 bases and the V segment lost 3 bases, leaving 15 bases of the junction unmatched. The CDR3 has 17 amino acids.

In its sample, this clonotype was seen many times. The V gene is TRBV6-1, the J gene TRBJ2-1; tentative D call: TRBD2 (6 bases). The CDR3 has 15 amino acids. CDR1 and CDR2 (germline): MNHNS, SASEGT. V lost 5 bases to trimming and J lost 6 bases, with 17 bases between them. Here the CDR3 DNA reads TGTGCCAGCAGTACCCCCAGAAGAGCGGGCAATGAGCAGTTCTTC. Its protein product is CASSTPRRAGNEQFF.

This clonotype appeared a few times. The chain has TRBV20-1 and TRBJ1-2, with D possibly being TRBD1 (6 bases). The germline V gene has CDR1 DFQATT and CDR2 SNEGSKA (reference sequence). V was shortened by 6 bases and J by 0 bases, with 20 bases between the two germline ends. This CDR3 region has 16 residues. This CDR3 reads CSAPDSSARTNYGYTF. The CDR3 DNA reads TGCAGTGCGCCGGACAGTTCGGCGAGGACTAACTATGGCTACACCTTC.

V and J are TRBV24-1 and TRBJ2-7; possible D gene TRBD1, 6 bases. CDR3 length equals 15 residues. In germline, CDR1 is KGHDR, CDR2 SFDVKD. V was cut by 6 bases and J by 0 bases, with 14 bases left in between. The CDR3, as DNA: TGTGCCACCAGTAAAGGGGACACAAGCTCCTACGAGCAGTACTTC. This translates into CATSKGDTSSYEQYF.

This clonotype has more than one count but fewer than ten. The gene calls are TRBV6-5 and TRBJ1-2; 7 nucleotides line up with TRBD1. Germline loops: CDR1 MNHEY, CDR2 SVGAGI. Trimming at V came to 2 bases and at J to 2 bases, leaving 11 bases not matched to a gene. CDR3 size: 17 residues. This chain's CDR3 is CASSYMTGRLKNYGYTF. Written as DNA, the CDR3 is TGTGCCAGCAGTTACATGACAGGGAGGTTAAAGAACTATGGCTACACCTTC.

V usage is TRBV29-1 and J usage is TRBJ2-7; perhaps TRBD2 as D (6 bases). The germline V gene has CDR1 SQVTM and CDR2 ANQGSEA. The CDR3 consists of 13 residues. V was clipped by 1 base and J by 4 bases, with 11 bases between them. The CDR3 sequence is CSVEGDSEYEQYF. CDR3 coding DNA: TGCAGCGTTGAAGGGGACTCGGAATACGAGCAGTACTTC.

This clonotype was observed many times. The V and J genes are TRBV20-1 and TRBJ1-5; the D is unclear. V was clipped by 4 bases and J by 2 bases, with 12 bases between them. CDR1 and CDR2 (germline): DFQATT, SNEGSKA (reference sequence). The CDR3 consists of 14 residues. CDR3 coding DNA: TGCAGTGCTATTCGTGGGGATGGCAATCAGCCCCAGCATTTT. This translates into CSAIRGDGNQPQHF.

This clonotype showed up many times. CDR3 loop: CAINRGGTGRDTEAFF. The CDR3 DNA sequence: TGTGCCATCAACCGGGGAGGGACAGGGCGGGACACTGAAGCTTTCTTT. The rearrangement joins TRBV10-3 to TRBJ1-1; TRBD1 agrees at 9 bases. V shed 7 bases, J shed 3 bases, and the junction held 12 bases outside the gene matches. The CDR3 is 16 residues long. The germline CDR1 and CDR2 sequences are ENHRY and SYGVKD.

This clonotype was seen repeatedly, ten times or more. The chain employs TRBV4-2 and TRBJ1-3; D unclear. The germline gives CDR1 LGHNA, CDR2 YNFKEQ. V lost 0 bases and J 0 bases, leaving 9 bases between the germline ends. There are 16 residues in the CDR3. The CDR3 region is CASSQDEPGSGNTIYF. CDR3 coding DNA: TGTGCCAGCAGCCAAGATGAGCCGGGCTCTGGAAACACCATATATTTT.

The chain is built from TRBV23-1 and TRBJ2-4; TRBD2 matches 9 bases. TRBV23-1 carries the ORF label, with uncertain function. The CDR3 sequence is 16 residues long. The V segment lost 6 bases and the J segment 4 bases; nucleotides outside the gene matches: 10. CDR3 loop: CASRPIAGAIKNIQYF. The CDR3 DNA sequence: TGCGCCAGCAGACCAATAGCGGGAGCTATAAAAAACATTCAGTACTTC.

In its sample, this clonotype was seen a few times. The CDR3 loop is CASRKGLAGSTDTQYF. CDR3 nucleotide sequence: TGTGCCAGCAGGAAGGGACTAGCGGGGAGCACAGATACGCAGTATTTT. The chain employs TRBV6-1 and TRBJ2-3; 13 nucleotides align to TRBD2. The ends lost 6 bases at V and 0 bases at J; junction bases unmatched: 3. In germline, CDR1 is MNHNS, CDR2 SASEGT. The CDR3 totals 16 residues.

This chain links TRBV9 with TRBJ2-5; D is unclear. This CDR3 is 11 amino acids long. The germline gives CDR1 SGDLS, CDR2 YYNGEE. V dropped 3 bases and J dropped 9 bases, with 9 bases sitting between them. The chain's CDR3 is CASSADGAQYF. In nucleotides, the CDR3 is TGTGCCAGCAGCGCTGATGGGGCCCAGTACTTC.

This clonotype has more than one count but fewer than ten. The gene calls are TRBV6-1 and TRBJ2-2, with TRBD2 as a possible D gene (5 bases). This CDR3 region has 13 residues. Germline V gene lookup returns CDR1 MNHNS and CDR2 SASEGT. With 6 bases removed from V and 2 bases from J, the gap between germline ends came to 7 bases. The CDR3 region has the DNA TGTGCCAGCAGACGGGGAAACACCGGGGAGCTGTTTTTT. It specifies CASRRGNTGELFF.

This clonotype was counted ten times or more. CDR3 region: CASRTGTGSYEQYF. The DNA for the CDR3 is TGTGCCAGCAGGACCGGGACAGGCTCCTACGAGCAGTACTTC. This chain uses TRBV2 with TRBJ2-7, with 8 bases aligning to TRBD1. The V gene end was trimmed by 6 bases and the J gene end by 0 bases; junction bases not matched to a gene: 4. Germline CDR1 and CDR2: SNHLY and FYNNEI. The CDR3 spans 14 residues.